This TCR beta chain was recovered during a study of blood T cell repertoires in COVID-19. The method was immunoSEQ multiplex PCR; TCRdb's version includes in-frame clones alone and lacks a portion of them. The sample has 120,000 or so clones; around 76% are singletons. This CDR3 is 21 amino acids long. Germline trimming cut 0 bases from V and 0 bases from J; bases unmatched to any gene: 11. CDR1 and CDR2 from the germline V gene are LGHNA and YNFKEQ. This sequence joins TRBV4-2 and TRBJ2-1, with TRBD2 identical over 13 bases. This clonotype was obtained from a woman aged 80 or older with acute or convalescent COVID-19. Sequencing was performed on peripheral blood. CDR3 sequence (DNA): TGTGCCAGCAGCCAAGATGGATCCGGGACTAGCGGGACTTTCTCCTACAATGAGCAGTTCTTC. Translating gives CASSQDGSGTSGTFSYNEQFF.